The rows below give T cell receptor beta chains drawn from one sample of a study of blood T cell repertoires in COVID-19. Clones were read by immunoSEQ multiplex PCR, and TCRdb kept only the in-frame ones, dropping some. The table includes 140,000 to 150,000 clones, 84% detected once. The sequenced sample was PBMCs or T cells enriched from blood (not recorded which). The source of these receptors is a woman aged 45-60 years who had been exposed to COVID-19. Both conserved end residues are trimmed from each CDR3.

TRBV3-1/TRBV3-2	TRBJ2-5	ASSLAVQETQY
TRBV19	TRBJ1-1	ASSIDRLPRGNTEAF
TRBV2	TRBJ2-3	ASSVRRVGTDTQY
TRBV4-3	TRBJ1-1	ASSQDNADTEAF
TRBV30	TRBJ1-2	AWGQVANYGYT
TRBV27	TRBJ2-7	ASSFETSGYEQY
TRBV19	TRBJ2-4	ASSSRAGGASYIQY
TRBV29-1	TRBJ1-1	SVRQGTGMTEAF
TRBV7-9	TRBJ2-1	ASSLGPRSAGNEQF
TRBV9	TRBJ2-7	ASSVAGGASYEQY
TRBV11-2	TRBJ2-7	ASSLEVGGTSREQY
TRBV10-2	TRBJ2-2	ASSSGTSGNTGELF
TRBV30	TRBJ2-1	AWGGGGPNEQF
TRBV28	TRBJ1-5	ASSLYGGNQPQH
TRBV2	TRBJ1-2	ASNRDRQFANYGYT
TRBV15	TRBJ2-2	ATSSTPGLAGTGELF
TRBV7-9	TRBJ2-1	ASSDPSDVNEQF
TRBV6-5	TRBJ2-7	ASSYLRAGSYEQY
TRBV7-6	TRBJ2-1	ASSLVNAGLSNEQF
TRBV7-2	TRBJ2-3	ASSLREGDTQY
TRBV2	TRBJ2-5	ASSEGTLQETQY
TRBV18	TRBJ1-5	ASSPLDSRQPQH
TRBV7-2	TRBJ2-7	ASSLGGSGYEQY
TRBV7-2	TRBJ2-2	ASSPRGGPGELF
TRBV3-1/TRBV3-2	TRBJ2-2	ASSQGLAVNTGELF
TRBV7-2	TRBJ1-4	ASSSRPREEKLF
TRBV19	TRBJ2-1	ASKDTFGTSGRVESYNEQF
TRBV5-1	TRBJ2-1	ASSTGRRGVSHSSYNEQF
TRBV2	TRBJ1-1	ASPGQTEHLNTEAF
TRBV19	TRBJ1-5	ASIRDSYSNQPQH
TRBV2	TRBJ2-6	ANPSLQASGANVLT
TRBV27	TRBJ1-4	ASSFRAGRGGEKLF
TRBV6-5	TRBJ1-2	ASSYSGGVGYT
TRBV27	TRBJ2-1	ASSLYPPGLAGGPGSYNEQF
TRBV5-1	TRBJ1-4	ASSPGPRGLINEKLF
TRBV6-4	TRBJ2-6	ASSPTTGVGANVLT
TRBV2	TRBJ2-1	ASSSAGIAYNEQF
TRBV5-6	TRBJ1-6	ASSLPGDSPLH
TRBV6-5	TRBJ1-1	ASSYSLSTEAF
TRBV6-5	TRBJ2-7	ASRSTGGLAGEQY
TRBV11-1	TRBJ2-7	ASSLGPPGAYEQY
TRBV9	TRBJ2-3	ASSVGLERVGIRNTDTQY
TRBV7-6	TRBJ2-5	ASSHRRGETQY
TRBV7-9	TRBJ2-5	ASSPYQETQY
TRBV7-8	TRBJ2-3	ASSLEMRGGTTDTQY
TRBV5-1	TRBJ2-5	ASSLQLAGEGETQY
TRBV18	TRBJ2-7	ASSPSRGEPYEQY
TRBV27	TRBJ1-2	ASSPYPDRAEGYT